This T cell receptor beta chain originates from a study of blood T cell repertoires in COVID-19. Study context: Sample material is recorded as cDNA or gDNA derived from T cells, B-cell-depleted T cells, or PBMCs.

Seattle cases were enrolled at active infection and followed longitudinally. How the authors handled the data: Amplification from reference gene primers served as the basis for estimated nucleated cell counts. The protocol was immunoSEQ multiplex PCR, while the TCRdb copy is restricted to in-frame clones and leaves out a portion. That table is the source of V, J and clone size, and D and trimming were worked out from the DNA. The profile covers tens of thousands of clones, with under 80% appearing a single time and 3.5% to 4% taken by the ten largest. V was trimmed by 8 bases and J by 0 bases, leaving 14 bases between them. Germline lookup yields CDR1 SNHLY and CDR2 FYNNEI. CDR3 length equals 15 residues.

The chain couples TRBV2 to TRBJ1-5; tentative D call: TRBD1 (5 bases). The clonotype originates from an older man with COVID-19, enrolled during active disease. The sequenced sample was peripheral blood. In DNA form, the CDR3 reads TGTGCCAGCCTCTCGGGGGATACTAGCAATCAGCCCCAGCATTTT. Its translation is CASLSGDTSNQPQHF.